This T cell receptor beta chain is from a study of beta chain features in type 1 diabetes. What was sequenced were expressed TCRB transcripts, since all of the isolated RNA had been reverse transcribed. Here immunoSEQ multiplex PCR was the method, and the copy in TCRdb shows in-frame clones only, minus some. The sample contains 200,000 to 250,000 clones, 9% to 10% of which appear only once. A word on this clone: Antigen specificity is unknown. This specimen includes other DNA sequences encoding the same CDR3.

The study's findings and limits: Type 1 diabetes patients had VDJ junctions that carried fewer insertions and more deletions.

Material for sequencing was naive CD4+ T cells from blood. The clonotype originates from a woman younger than 35 in good health.

DNA for the CDR3: TGTGCCAGTAGTATTACGGGGAACACTGAAGCTTTCTTT. This translates into CASSITGNTEAFF. J is TRBJ1-1 and V is TRBV19; no definite D call. The V gene's germline CDR1 is LNHDA and CDR2 SQIVND (reference sequence). Deletions cut 3 bases from V and 1 base from J, with 6 bases between. There are 13 residues in the CDR3.